A single sample gave rise to the 2 T cell receptor beta chains below, sequenced in a study of T cells in Graves' hyperthyroidism and ophthalmopathy. The CDR3 regions of TCR beta were amplified from RNA transcripts. An initial round of RT-PCR targeting the TCR CDR3 relied on the HTBI primer set. TCRdb re-derived calls from the multiplex PCR reads in MiXCR, one entry per CDR3 protein. Of around 600,000 distinct CDR3 sequences listed, about 45% are singletons. The specimen sequenced was peripheral blood or thyroid tissue (not recorded which). All receptors derive from an adult man with Graves' disease, either hyperthyroidism or ophthalmopathy (not recorded which).

This clonotype was detected many times. The rearrangement uses TRBV7-9 and TRBJ2-5; D gene ambiguous. The CDR3 is 15 residues long. Germline assignment: CDR1 SEHNR and CDR2 FQNEAQ (reference sequence). V lost 3 bases to trimming and J lost 5 bases, with 16 bases between them. The CDR3 nucleotides are TGTGCCAGCAGCTTGGGCCCATCTTCTGTTGAGACCCAGTACTTC. Residues: CASSLGPSSVETQYF. Looking up the rest from reference TRBV7-9 and TRBJ2-5 gives the full variable domain: DTGVSQNPRHKITKRGQNVTFRCDPISEHNRLYWYRQTLGQGPEFLTYFQNEAQLEKSRLLSDRFSAERPKGSFSTLEIQRTEQGDSAMYLCASSLGPSSVETQYFGPGTRLLVL.

V gene TRBV6-1 combines with J gene TRBJ2-7; TRBD2 aligns across 9 bases. V shed 6 bases, J shed 0 bases, and the junction held 12 bases outside the gene matches. CDR1 is MNHNS and CDR2 is SASEGT in the germline V gene. The CDR3 extends over 17 amino acids. The CDR3: CASRFSGGGISSYEQYF. The CDR3 DNA is TGTGCCAGCAGATTTAGCGGGGGTGGTATCAGCTCCTACGAGCAGTACTTC.